The clone carrying this T cell receptor (beta chain) appeared once. What it binds is not known. Treatment denoted: roughly 19 received Ad26.COV2.S at low or high dose, single or two shots; roughly five received placebo; per-sample allocation not given. Sample collection was performed on day 63 after the first vaccine or placebo injection. An Ad26 vector expressing Wuhan-strain SARS-CoV-2 spike constituted the vaccine. The data stem from a study of Ad26.COV2.S vaccination and SARS-CoV-2 variants. Study-level points and caveats: Spike-specific TCR breadth was greater in vaccine than placebo recipients. Marked by substantial breadth, spike-specific CD8+ and CD4+ T cell responses were reportedly seen after vaccination. The study found similar non-spike TCR breadth in vaccine and placebo recipients.

The protocol was immunoSEQ multiplex PCR, while the TCRdb copy is restricted to in-frame clones and leaves out a portion. The table shows about 350,000 clones, with 80% to 90% occurring only once. Germline CDR1 reads LGHDT; CDR2 reads YNNKEL (reference sequence). The CDR3 length is 16 residues. The V gene lost 4 bases and the J gene lost 0 bases, with 16 bases spanning the gap. The chain has TRBV3-1 (or the pseudogene TRBV3-2) and TRBJ2-7; TRBD1 might be the D (6 bases). This clonotype was obtained from a person aged 18-65 years who received the Ad26.COV2.S COVID-19 vaccine or a placebo. The sample here was peripheral blood, taken in a trial of Ad26.COV2.S vaccine versus placebo. CDR3 DNA: TGTGCCAGCAGCCGCCTTCAAGGGACATACTCCTACGAGCAGTACTTC. It specifies CASSRLQGTYSYEQYF.